Listed below are T cell receptor beta chains from one sample, sequenced in a study of T cells in localized non-small cell lung cancer. Here immunoSEQ multiplex PCR was the method, and the copy in TCRdb shows in-frame clones only, minus some. This table has 4,500 to 5,000 clones, about 32% appearing once. The sample here was lung tumor tissue, taken before any cancer treatment. Receptors originate from a woman aged 35-75 years with stage II squamous cell lung carcinoma. Both conserved end residues are part of each CDR3. A D gene is named only where the DNA matches it firmly. Only part of the rows carry a size: once, few, many, or a class if the clone is expanded.

j_gene: TRBJ2-3
abundance: .
v_gene: TRBV16
d_gene: TRBD2
CDR3nt: TGTGCCAGCAGCCAAGTTGACAGCGGGATCACAGATACGCAGTATTTT
CDR3aa: CASSQVDSGITDTQYF

j_gene: TRBJ1-1
abundance: .
v_gene: TRBV15
d_gene: .
CDR3nt: TGTGCCACCAGCAGAGACAGGAGAAACACTGAAGCTTTCTTT
CDR3aa: CATSRDRRNTEAFF

j_gene: TRBJ2-1
abundance: few
v_gene: TRBV28
d_gene: .
CDR3nt: TGTGCCAGCAGACCTCGACACAGCCCTGAGGTTGAGCAGTTCTTC
CDR3aa: CASRPRHSPEVEQFF

j_gene: TRBJ2-7
abundance: .
v_gene: TRBV29-1
d_gene: TRBD2
CDR3nt: TGCAGCGTCGGTCGGCGGGAGGGATACGAGCAGTACTTC
CDR3aa: CSVGRREGYEQYF

j_gene: TRBJ2-7
abundance: .
v_gene: TRBV28
d_gene: .
CDR3nt: TGTGCCAGCAGGGGGGCCGGGGGAGCGTACGAGCAGTACTTC
CDR3aa: CASRGAGGAYEQYF

j_gene: TRBJ2-1
abundance: few
v_gene: TRBV9
d_gene: TRBD2
CDR3nt: TGTGCCAGCAGCGTAGATACTAGCGGGATTAATGAGCAGTTCTTC
CDR3aa: CASSVDTSGINEQFF

j_gene: TRBJ2-7
abundance: few
v_gene: TRBV10-3
d_gene: .
CDR3nt: TGTGCCAGCAGTGAGCCAGGGCGACACGAGCAGTACTTC
CDR3aa: CASSEPGRHEQYF

j_gene: TRBJ2-1
abundance: .
v_gene: TRBV15
d_gene: .
CDR3nt: TGTGCCAGCAGCCCCCCTGGGCGGAGCTCCTACAATGAGCAGTTCTTC
CDR3aa: CASSPPGRSSYNEQFF

j_gene: TRBJ2-7
abundance: once
v_gene: TRBV28
d_gene: TRBD1
CDR3nt: TGTGCCAGCAGCCGTCCCGACAGGGGCCAGATCTACGAGCAGTACTTC
CDR3aa: CASSRPDRGQIYEQYF

j_gene: TRBJ2-1
abundance: .
v_gene: TRBV19
d_gene: .
CDR3nt: TGTGCCAGTAGTATACAAGGGGGGTGGAATGAGCAGTTCTTC
CDR3aa: CASSIQGGWNEQFF

j_gene: TRBJ2-2
abundance: few
v_gene: TRBV6-8
d_gene: .
CDR3nt: TGTGCCAGCAGTGTTAGTTTGAACACCGGGGAGCTGTTTTTT
CDR3aa: CASSVSLNTGELFF

j_gene: TRBJ1-4
abundance: few
v_gene: TRBV6-8
d_gene: .
CDR3nt: TGTGCCAGCAGTTACTCGACGTCACAGACGGTGGAAAAACTGTTTTTT
CDR3aa: CASSYSTSQTVEKLFF

j_gene: TRBJ1-2
abundance: .
v_gene: TRBV29-1
d_gene: .
CDR3nt: TGCAGCGTTGATTTCCTTGACAGCCATATTAACTATGGCTACACCTTC
CDR3aa: CSVDFLDSHINYGYTF

j_gene: TRBJ1-1
abundance: .
v_gene: TRBV6-8
d_gene: .
CDR3nt: TGTGCCAGCAGTGAGAAGCGCCGGGGAGAAGCTTTCTTT
CDR3aa: CASSEKRRGEAFF

j_gene: TRBJ2-7
abundance: .
v_gene: TRBV28
d_gene: TRBD1
CDR3nt: TGTGCCAGCAGTTTAGGCTGGGGGCCGGGACAGATAGTCTACGAGCAGTACTTC
CDR3aa: CASSLGWGPGQIVYEQYF

j_gene: TRBJ1-5
abundance: few
v_gene: TRBV11-3
d_gene: TRBD1
CDR3nt: TGTGCCAGCAGCATCCGACAGGGGGCGAATCAGCCCCAGCATTTT
CDR3aa: CASSIRQGANQPQHF

j_gene: TRBJ1-2
abundance: few
v_gene: TRBV7-8
d_gene: .
CDR3nt: TGTGCCAGCAGCGCGGACGGGAACTATGGCTACACCTTC
CDR3aa: CASSADGNYGYTF

j_gene: TRBJ2-1
abundance: .
v_gene: TRBV5-1
d_gene: TRBD2
CDR3nt: TGCGCCAGCAGCTCTACTAGCGCCCCGGGGGTTGAGCAGTTCTTC
CDR3aa: CASSSTSAPGVEQFF

j_gene: TRBJ1-2
abundance: .
v_gene: TRBV6-7
d_gene: .
CDR3nt: TGTGCCAGCAGGGCGCTCCCGGGCTACACCTTC
CDR3aa: CASRALPGYTF

j_gene: TRBJ1-1
abundance: .
v_gene: TRBV11-3
d_gene: .
CDR3nt: TGTGCCAGCAGCCAAGGTTTCAGGGGCCTTAACACTGAAGCTTTCTTT
CDR3aa: CASSQGFRGLNTEAFF

j_gene: TRBJ2-2
abundance: medium-sized
v_gene: TRBV25-1
d_gene: .
CDR3nt: TGTGCCAGCAGTTGGTCCTCCGGGGAGCTGTTTTTT
CDR3aa: CASSWSSGELFF

j_gene: TRBJ2-7
abundance: .
v_gene: TRBV11-3
d_gene: .
CDR3nt: TGTGCCAGCAGCGCAATCCAAGGGTCCACCTACGAGCAGTACTTC
CDR3aa: CASSAIQGSTYEQYF

j_gene: TRBJ1-1
abundance: .
v_gene: TRBV5-1
d_gene: .
CDR3nt: TGCGCCAGCTACGGGGGACGAGGGAACACTGAAGCTTTCTTT
CDR3aa: CASYGGRGNTEAFF

j_gene: TRBJ1-5
abundance: few
v_gene: TRBV6-8
d_gene: .
CDR3nt: TGTGCCAGCAGTTACCGAGGGGGAAATCAGCCCCAGCATTTT
CDR3aa: CASSYRGGNQPQHF

j_gene: TRBJ2-1
abundance: .
v_gene: TRBV19
d_gene: TRBD1
CDR3nt: TGTGCCAGTAGTCTGGCGACAGGGGCCGGATACAATGAGCAGTTCTTC
CDR3aa: CASSLATGAGYNEQFF

j_gene: TRBJ1-1
abundance: many
v_gene: TRBV7-2
d_gene: .
CDR3nt: TGTGCCAGCAGCCTAACACAGGATAGGTTGGCTTTCTTT
CDR3aa: CASSLTQDRLAFF

j_gene: TRBJ1-2
abundance: .
v_gene: TRBV28
d_gene: .
CDR3nt: TGTGCCAGCAGTTCTAGGATGTATGGCTACACCTTC
CDR3aa: CASSSRMYGYTF

j_gene: TRBJ2-1
abundance: few
v_gene: TRBV12-5
d_gene: TRBD1
CDR3nt: TGTGCTAGTGCCCTGGACAGGGTGGTGGATGAGCAGTTCTTC
CDR3aa: CASALDRVVDEQFF

j_gene: TRBJ1-3
abundance: .
v_gene: TRBV11-3
d_gene: .
CDR3nt: TGTGCCAGCAGCCCTACAGGGTGGGCAAACACCATATATTTT
CDR3aa: CASSPTGWANTIYF

j_gene: TRBJ2-1
abundance: few
v_gene: TRBV11-3
d_gene: .
CDR3nt: TGTGCCAGCAGCTTAATTGCTACGGGGGCTAGCGGAAATGAGCAGTTCTTC
CDR3aa: CASSLIATGASGNEQFF

j_gene: TRBJ1-1
abundance: large
v_gene: TRBV30
d_gene: TRBD1
CDR3nt: TGTGCCTGGACCAGGGGGCGGGGAACTGAAGCTTTCTTT
CDR3aa: CAWTRGRGTEAFF

j_gene: TRBJ2-1
abundance: few
v_gene: TRBV11-3
d_gene: .
CDR3nt: TGTGCCAGCAGCTTAGGAGGGAGCGGGCCCTACAATGAGCAGTTCTTC
CDR3aa: CASSLGGSGPYNEQFF

j_gene: TRBJ1-2
abundance: .
v_gene: TRBV28
d_gene: TRBD1
CDR3nt: TGTGCCAGCGGACAGGAGGACTATGGCTACACCTTC
CDR3aa: CASGQEDYGYTF

j_gene: TRBJ2-5
abundance: few
v_gene: TRBV6-8
d_gene: .
CDR3nt: TGTGCCAGCAGTACCATTGGAGGGGGGAGTCCCAAGACCCAGTACTTC
CDR3aa: CASSTIGGGSPKTQYF

j_gene: TRBJ2-3
abundance: .
v_gene: TRBV28
d_gene: .
CDR3nt: TGTGCCAGCAGTTTTGGTAGCGGAGCCTCCACAGATACGCAGTATTTT
CDR3aa: CASSFGSGASTDTQYF

j_gene: TRBJ1-5
abundance: few
v_gene: TRBV11-3
d_gene: .
CDR3nt: TGTGCCAGCAGATTGACAGAGGGGGTAGGTAGCAATCAGCCCCAGCATTTT
CDR3aa: CASRLTEGVGSNQPQHF

j_gene: TRBJ2-3
abundance: few
v_gene: TRBV9
d_gene: .
CDR3nt: TGTGCCAGCAGCGTAGAACAGGCTACAGATACGCAGTATTTT
CDR3aa: CASSVEQATDTQYF

j_gene: TRBJ1-2
abundance: once
v_gene: TRBV29-1
d_gene: .
CDR3nt: TGCAGCGTTGAAAGGGGTGGCGGCGGCTACACCTTC
CDR3aa: CSVERGGGGYTF

j_gene: TRBJ1-5
abundance: .
v_gene: TRBV19
d_gene: .
CDR3nt: TGTGCCAGTAGTATGGGACGGGTGAGAGGCAATCAGCCCCAGCATTTT
CDR3aa: CASSMGRVRGNQPQHF

j_gene: TRBJ1-2
abundance: few
v_gene: TRBV6-8
d_gene: .
CDR3nt: TGTGCCAGCGGTTGGGGGGGAAGTAGTTATGGCTACACCTTC
CDR3aa: CASGWGGSSYGYTF

j_gene: TRBJ2-1
abundance: .
v_gene: TRBV11-3
d_gene: TRBD2
CDR3nt: TGTGCCAGCAGCCCTAGCGGGAGTAGGAGCAATGAGCAGTTCTTC
CDR3aa: CASSPSGSRSNEQFF

j_gene: TRBJ2-7
abundance: .
v_gene: TRBV19
d_gene: .
CDR3nt: TGTGCCAGTAGCAAGAGCGCCCCACCCTACGAGCAGTACTTC
CDR3aa: CASSKSAPPYEQYF

j_gene: TRBJ1-2
abundance: medium-sized
v_gene: TRBV6-8
d_gene: TRBD1
CDR3nt: TGTGCCAGCGGACAGGGGTACGACTATGGCTACACCTTC
CDR3aa: CASGQGYDYGYTF

j_gene: TRBJ1-3
abundance: few
v_gene: TRBV28
d_gene: .
CDR3nt: TGTGCCAGCAGTTTAAGTCCACAGGGTGGAAACACCATATATTTT
CDR3aa: CASSLSPQGGNTIYF

j_gene: TRBJ1-2
abundance: large
v_gene: TRBV6-8
d_gene: .
CDR3nt: TGTGCCAGCAGTTACTCGATAGACAATCTTGGTTATGGCTACACCTTC
CDR3aa: CASSYSIDNLGYGYTF

j_gene: TRBJ2-7
abundance: few
v_gene: TRBV2
d_gene: TRBD1
CDR3nt: TGTGCCAGCAGGAAGGACAGGGGCCACGAGCAGTACTTC
CDR3aa: CASRKDRGHEQYF

j_gene: TRBJ1-1
abundance: medium-sized
v_gene: TRBV6-8
d_gene: .
CDR3nt: TGTGCCAGCAGTTACTCCCCGTGGGGGTCCAAGGCTTTCTTT
CDR3aa: CASSYSPWGSKAFF

j_gene: TRBJ2-2
abundance: .
v_gene: TRBV18
d_gene: .
CDR3nt: TGTGCCAGCCTCCCGGACTCACCGAACACCGGGGAGCTGTTTTTT
CDR3aa: CASLPDSPNTGELFF